The 9 T cell receptor beta chains below all came from one sample that was sequenced in a study of cytomegalovirus exposure and HLA in healthy donors. Both 60 Vbeta primers and 13 Jbeta primers went into the PCR. Clones were read by immunoSEQ multiplex PCR, and TCRdb kept only the in-frame ones, dropping some. The table shows some 160,000 clones, with approximately 83% occurring only once. Sequenced material: PBMCs. The source of these receptors is a woman aged 40 to 55 in good health and CMV-seronegative.

This chain links TRBV2 with TRBJ2-1, with TRBD2 identical over 13 bases. CDR1 SNHLY and CDR2 FYNNEI come from the germline V gene. Trimming at V came to 7 bases and at J to 2 bases, leaving 11 bases not matched to a gene. The CDR3 has 18 residues. The chain's CDR3 is CASIRGLAGLHTYNEQFF. The CDR3 DNA sequence: TGTGCCAGCATTAGGGGACTAGCGGGGCTCCACACCTACAATGAGCAGTTCTTC.

This chain links TRBV7-2 with TRBJ2-3; D may be TRBD1 (6 bases). The germline V and J ends were trimmed by 3 bases and 5 bases, with 9 bases remaining between them. CDR3 length: 13 residues. The germline gives CDR1 SGHTA, CDR2 FQGNSA. CDR3 nucleotides: TGTGCCAGCAGCTTCACAGGGAGAGATACGCAGTATTTT. Translation gives CASSFTGRDTQYF.

The chain couples TRBV27 to TRBJ2-5; D might be TRBD2 (5 bases). Germline assignment: CDR1 MNHEY and CDR2 SMNVEV (reference sequence). The V end lost 4 bases, the J end lost 5 bases, and 17 bases lay between the germline ends. The CDR3 loop spans 15 amino acids. The CDR3 DNA sequence: TGTGCCAGCAGTTCCGGTGCGCTTCGAGGGGAGACCCAGTACTTC. Translated: CASSSGALRGETQYF.

This rearrangement joins TRBV5-1 to TRBJ2-5; 8 nucleotides line up with TRBD1. V gave up 5 bases and J gave up 5 bases; unmatched junction bases: 17. CDR3 size: 17 residues. Germline CDR1 is SGHRS and CDR2 is YFSETQ. CDR3 coding DNA: TGCGCCAGCAGACCAGACAGGGGTCGGCCTAAGAGGGAGACCCAGTACTTC. Encoded protein: CASRPDRGRPKRETQYF.

The chain links TRBV30 to TRBJ2-7; possible D gene TRBD1, 6 bases. Trimming removed 3 bases at V and 2 bases at J, with 14 bases between. The CDR3 loop spans 14 amino acids. Germline V gene sequence: CDR1 GTSNPN, CDR2 SVGIG (reference sequence). The CDR3 DNA sequence: TGTGCCTGGAGAAGTGCAGGGGCGGCCTACGAGCAGTACTTC. Residues: CAWRSAGAAYEQYF.

The chain uses TRBV23-1 and TRBJ2-7, with TRBD2 matching 7 bases. TRBV23-1 is an ORF, and what it does is uncertain. The length of the CDR3 is 16 residues. Losses at the gene ends were 0 bases for V and 9 bases for J; bases not matched to a gene: 14. The CDR3 nucleotides read TGCGCCAGCAGTCAATCGAGGGAGGGCGCTGATCGGCGGCAGTACTTC. This translates into CASSQSREGADRRQYF.

This clone has just a few counts. The chain is built from TRBV5-1 and TRBJ2-1, with 8 bases that match TRBD1. The CDR3 contains 13 residues. Per germline, CDR1 SGHRS and CDR2 YFSETQ. After removal of 4 bases from V and 8 bases from J, the junction contained 5 bases not matched to a gene. The CDR3 DNA follows: TGCGCCAGCAGCAGCCTACAGGGGGATGAGCAGTTCTTC. Its translation: CASSSLQGDEQFF.

In regard to this clone: At one end the junction does not follow the germline gene, possibly because of a read error. The chain combines TRBV7-9 with TRBJ2-3; D not certain. From germline, CDR1 is SEHNR and CDR2 FQNEAQ (reference sequence). The CDR3 loop spans 12 amino acids. CDR3 bases: TGTTCCAGCAGCTCCTCCACAGATACGCAGTATTTT. Its translation: CSSSSSTDTQYF.

The CDR3, as DNA: TGTGCCAGCAGTTACGGGCCGCGCACTGAAGCTTTCTTT. It encodes CASSYGPRTEAFF. The V call is TRBV6-5, the J call TRBJ1-1, with D hard to call. This CDR3 region has 13 residues. CDR1 and CDR2 (germline): MNHEY, SVGAGI. Trimming stripped 2 bases from V and 4 bases from J, with 8 bases between.